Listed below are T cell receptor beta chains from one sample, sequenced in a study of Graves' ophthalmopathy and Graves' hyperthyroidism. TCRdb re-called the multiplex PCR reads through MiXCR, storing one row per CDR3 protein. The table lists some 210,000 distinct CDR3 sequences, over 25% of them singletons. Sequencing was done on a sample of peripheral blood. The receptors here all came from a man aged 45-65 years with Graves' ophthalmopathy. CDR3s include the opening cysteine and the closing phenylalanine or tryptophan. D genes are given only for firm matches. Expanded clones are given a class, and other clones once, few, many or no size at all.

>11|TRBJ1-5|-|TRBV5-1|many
TGCGCCAGCAGTCAGGATCAGCCCCAGCATTTT
CASSQDQPQHF
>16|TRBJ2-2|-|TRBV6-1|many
TGTGCCAGCAGTGAAGCCGCGGTCCAGCACACCGGGGAGCTGTTTTTT
CASSEAAVQHTGELFF
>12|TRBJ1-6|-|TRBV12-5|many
TGTGCTAGTGGTTTGGTTAATTCACCCCTCCACTTT
CASGLVNSPLHF
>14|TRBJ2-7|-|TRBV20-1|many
TGCAGTGCTAGAGATCGAGGGCTCTCCTACGAGCAGTACTTC
CSARDRGLSYEQYF
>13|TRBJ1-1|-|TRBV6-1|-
TGTGCCAGCAGTCCAGGGCGCACCCGTGAAGCTTTCTTT
CASSPGRTREAFF
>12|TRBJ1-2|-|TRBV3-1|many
TGTGCCAGCAATGCAGGGGCTGGTGGCTACACCTTC
CASNAGAGGYTF
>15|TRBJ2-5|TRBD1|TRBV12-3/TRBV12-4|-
TGTGCCAGCAGTCCCGGGACAGGGACACGAGAGACCCAGTACTTC
CASSPGTGTRETQYF
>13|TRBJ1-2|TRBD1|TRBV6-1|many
TGTGCCAGCAGCCCGACAGGGGCCTATGGCTACACCTTC
CASSPTGAYGYTF
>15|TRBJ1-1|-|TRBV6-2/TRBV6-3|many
TGTGCCAGCAGTGGATACAGAGCGATGAACACTGAAGCTTTCTTT
CASSGYRAMNTEAFF
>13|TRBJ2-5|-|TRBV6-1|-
TGTGCCAGCAGCCGGGGGCAGAAAGAGACCCAGTACTTC
CASSRGQKETQYF
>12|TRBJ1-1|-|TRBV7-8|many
TGTGCCAGCAGCTTCCTAAACACTGAAGCTTTCTTT
CASSFLNTEAFF
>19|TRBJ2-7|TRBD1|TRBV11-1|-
TGTGCCAGCAGCTCGAACGAGGGGTTAGGACAGGTCCTATCCTACGAGCAGTACTTC
CASSSNEGLGQVLSYEQYF
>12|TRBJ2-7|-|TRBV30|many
TGTGCCTGGAGGCGGGGAGTCTACGAGCAGTACTTC
CAWRRGVYEQYF
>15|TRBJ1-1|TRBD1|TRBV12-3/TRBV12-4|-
TGTGCCAGCACCTCCCGCGGGACAGGGCTGACTGAAGCTTTCTTT
CASTSRGTGLTEAFF
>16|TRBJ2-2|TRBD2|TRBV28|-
TGTGCCAGCAGTTTATATGGACTAGCGGGCACCGGGGAGCTGTTTTTT
CASSLYGLAGTGELFF
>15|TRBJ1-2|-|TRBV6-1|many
TGTGCCAGCAGTGAAGAGGCAGGGTTTAGCTATGGCTACACCTTC
CASSEEAGFSYGYTF
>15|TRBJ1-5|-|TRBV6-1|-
TGTGCCAGCAGTGAAGCCTTGGCAGGTTGGCAGCCCCAGCATTTT
CASSEALAGWQPQHF
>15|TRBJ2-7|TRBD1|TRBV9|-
TGTGCCAGCAGCCCCCAGGGACAGGGGCGGTACGAGCAGTACTTC
CASSPQGQGRYEQYF
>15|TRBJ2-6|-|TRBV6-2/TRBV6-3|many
TGTGCCAGCAGTACCAGGCCCGGGGGGGCCAACGTCCTGACTTTC
CASSTRPGGANVLTF
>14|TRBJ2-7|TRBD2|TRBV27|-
TGTGCCAGCAGTTTAGGCGGGAGTAGCAACGAGCAGTACTTC
CASSLGGSSNEQYF
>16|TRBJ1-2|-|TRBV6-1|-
TGTGCCAGCAGTCCTTACAAGTACAGGGAAAACTATGGCTACACCTTC
CASSPYKYRENYGYTF
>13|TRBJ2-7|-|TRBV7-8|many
TGTGCCAGCAGCTTGGCCCGCGTCTACGAGCAGTACTTC
CASSLARVYEQYF
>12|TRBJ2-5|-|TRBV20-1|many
TGCAGTGCCAACTTGCACCAAGAGACCCAGTACTTC
CSANLHQETQYF
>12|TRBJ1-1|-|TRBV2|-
TGTGCCAGCAGGACAGGAAAAACTGAAGCTTTCTTT
CASRTGKTEAFF
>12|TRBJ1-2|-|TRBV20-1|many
TGCAGTGCCGCCGGACACGCCTATGGCTACACCTTC
CSAAGHAYGYTF
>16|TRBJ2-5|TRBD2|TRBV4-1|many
TGCGCCAGCAGCCAAGACCTCGGGAGGCCCTCTGAGACCCAGTACTTC
CASSQDLGRPSETQYF
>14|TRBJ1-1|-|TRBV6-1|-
TGTGCCAGCAGTCGACCCACTCCGGACACTGAAGCTTTCTTT
CASSRPTPDTEAFF
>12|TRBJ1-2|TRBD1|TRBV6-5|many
TGTGCCAGCAGCACAGGGGTACGCGGCTACACCTTC
CASSTGVRGYTF
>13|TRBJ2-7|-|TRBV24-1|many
TGTGCCACCAGTGATCTCGAGGGCGGCGAGCAGTACTTC
CATSDLEGGEQYF
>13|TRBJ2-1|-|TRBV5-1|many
TGCGCCAGCAGCTTGAGGACATTCAATGAGCAGTTCTTC
CASSLRTFNEQFF
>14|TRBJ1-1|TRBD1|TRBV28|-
TGTGCCAGCAGTATGACAGGGTGGATCACTGAAGCTTTCTTT
CASSMTGWITEAFF
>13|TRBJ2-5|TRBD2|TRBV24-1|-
TGTGCCACCAGCTCGGGGGGAGAGGGGACCCAGTACTTC
CATSSGGEGTQYF
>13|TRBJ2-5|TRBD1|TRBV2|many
TGTGCCAGCAGTGGACAGGGGGGGAGGGCCCAGTACTTC
CASSGQGGRAQYF
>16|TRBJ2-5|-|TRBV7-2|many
TGTGCCAGCAGCCTCCTCGCTGCCGGAGGGCAAGAGACCCAGTACTTC
CASSLLAAGGQETQYF
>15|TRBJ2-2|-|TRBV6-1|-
TGTGCCAGCTTCTCCGGGACTGAGAACACCGGGGAGCTGTTTTTT
CASFSGTENTGELFF
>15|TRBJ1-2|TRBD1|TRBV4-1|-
TGCGCCAGCAGCCAATCACAGGGGCCGGGCTATGGCTACACCTTC
CASSQSQGPGYGYTF
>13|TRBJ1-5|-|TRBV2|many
TGTGCCAGCAGTCCCCTAGGCAATCAGCCCCAGCATTTT
CASSPLGNQPQHF
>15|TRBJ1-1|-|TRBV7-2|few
TGTGCCAGCAGCGACTCGGGACACCTGAACACTGAAGCTTTCTTT
CASSDSGHLNTEAFF
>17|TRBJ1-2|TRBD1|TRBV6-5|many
TGTGCCAGCAGTTACCCCGAAGGACAGGGAGCTAACTATGGCTACACCTTC
CASSYPEGQGANYGYTF
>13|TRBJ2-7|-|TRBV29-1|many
TGCAGCGTTGAAGATCGCAGGGTCCACGAGCAGTACTTC
CSVEDRRVHEQYF
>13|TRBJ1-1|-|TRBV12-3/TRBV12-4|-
TGTGCCAGCAGTTTAAGTCGGGATTCTGAAGCTTTCTTT
CASSLSRDSEAFF
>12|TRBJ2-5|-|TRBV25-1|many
TGTGCCAGCAGTAGTGCTCAAGAGACCCAGTACTTC
CASSSAQETQYF
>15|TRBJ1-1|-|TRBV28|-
TGTGCCAGCAGCAGCCCCGGGTCTCTGAACTCTGAAGCTTTCTTT
CASSSPGSLNSEAFF
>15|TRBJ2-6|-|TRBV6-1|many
TGTGCCAGTAGTCCACACACCTCTGGGGCCAACGTCCTGACTTTC
CASSPHTSGANVLTF
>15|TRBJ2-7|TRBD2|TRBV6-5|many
TGTGCCAGCAGTTATTCCTTAGCGGGGGCCTACGAGCAGTACTTC
CASSYSLAGAYEQYF
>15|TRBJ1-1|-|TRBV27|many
TGTGCCAGATGTCTTACGGGACCGAAGAACACTGAAGCTTTCTTT
CARCLTGPKNTEAFF
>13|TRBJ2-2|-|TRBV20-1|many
TGCAGTGCCAGGACGGAATACACCGGGGAGCTGTTTTTT
CSARTEYTGELFF
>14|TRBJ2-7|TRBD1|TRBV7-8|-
TGTGCCAGCAGCTTAGCGGTAACAGGGGACGAGCAGTACTTC
CASSLAVTGDEQYF
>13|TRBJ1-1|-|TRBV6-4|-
TGTGCCACTTCTCGGGGGATGGCCACTGAAGCTTTCTTT
CATSRGMATEAFF
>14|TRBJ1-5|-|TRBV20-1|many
TGCAGTGCTGCTCTAGGTTTTAACAATCAGCCCCAGCATTTT
CSAALGFNNQPQHF
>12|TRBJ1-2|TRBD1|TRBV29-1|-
TGCAGCGTTGAGACAGGGCTCTATGGCTACACCTTC
CSVETGLYGYTF